This TCR beta chain came from a study of control samples from healthy donors and cancer patients. From germline, CDR1 is GTSNPN and CDR2 SVGIG (reference sequence). V shed 0 bases and J 7 bases; nucleotides not matched to a gene: 9. This CDR3 contains 16 residues. TCRdb's copy holds only in-frame clones and misses some; the assay was immunoSEQ multiplex PCR. The data hold about 58,000 clones, with 80% to 90% observed a single time. This receptor was taken from a woman aged 60-75 years with lung cancer. This chain joins TRBV30 and TRBJ1-5; 10 bases are shared with TRBD1. Sequencing was performed on PBMCs. CDR3 in DNA: TGTGCCTGGAGTGTAGTTGGGGGACAGGGGAGACAGCCCCAGCATTTT. The encoded protein is CAWSVVGGQGRQPQHF.